The 29 T cell receptor beta chains below all came from one sample that was sequenced in a study of molecular identifiers for immune sequencing clone quantification. A single record per CDR3 protein comes from TCRdb applying MiXCR to the PCR reads. This sample has over 85,000 distinct CDR3 sequences, with around 30% found just once. Sequenced material: naive CD8+ T cells from blood, with Jurkat cell RNA spiked in. The subset: FACS-sorted CD8+CD4-CCR7+CD45RA+ naive T cells. These TCRs come from a human donor in good health. Some libraries in this study had Jurkat cell RNA spiked in.

The rearrangement links TRBV28 to TRBJ2-1; 9 bases match TRBD2. The CDR3 length is 13 residues. The germline V gene encodes CDR1 MDHEN and CDR2 SYDVKM. V lost 8 bases to trimming and J lost 4 bases; unmatched junction nucleotides: 3. The CDR3 region is CASRLAAYNEQFF. Written as DNA, the CDR3 is TGTGCCAGCCGACTAGCGGCATACAATGAGCAGTTCTTC.

For this clonotype: A much larger clone is a single base away; this may be a read error. The chain links TRBV9 to TRBJ2-3; the D call may be TRBD1 or TRBD2 (5 bases each). The CDR3 covers 16 residues. Germline values: CDR1 SGDLS, CDR2 YYNGEE. CDR3 amino acids: CAGSPWDRPFTDTQYF. Here the CDR3 DNA reads TGTGCCGGCAGCCCCTGGGACCGCCCTTTCACAGATACGCAGTATTTT.

In its sample, this clonotype was seen many times. This chain uses TRBV7-2 with TRBJ2-1; D is uncertain. The CDR3 covers 13 residues. Trimming pared 4 bases from V and 5 bases from J, leaving 9 bases between. Germline V gene sequence: CDR1 SGHTA, CDR2 FQGNSA. The CDR3 spells CASSSGIHNEQFF. As DNA, the CDR3 is TGTGCCAGCAGCTCGGGCATCCACAATGAGCAGTTCTTC.

With regard to this clonotype: The conserved closing phenylalanine or tryptophan is absent in this CDR3, likely reflecting a read error. CDR3 amino acids: CASSIGTRNEQFY. The CDR3 DNA follows: TGTGCCAGTAGTATAGGGACCCGCAATGAGCAGTTCTAC. The rearrangement links TRBV19 to TRBJ2-1; D call uncertain. CDR3 length: 13 residues. Germline V CDR1 and CDR2: LNHDA, SQIVND (reference sequence). Trimming took off 1 base at V and 6 bases at J, with 7 bases between the two ends.

This clonotype showed up many times. Here the CDR3 reads CASSDTINQPQHF. The CDR3 region has the DNA TGTGCCAGCTCCGACACCATCAATCAGCCCCAGCATTTT. The genes are TRBV28 and TRBJ1-5; D unclear. V shed 8 bases and J shed 3 bases, with 11 bases lying between them. The CDR3 has 13 residues. From germline, CDR1 is MDHEN and CDR2 SYDVKM.

This clonotype has just a few counts. The gene calls are TRBV19 and TRBJ2-2; no clear D gene. Germline CDR1 is LNHDA and CDR2 is SQIVND (reference sequence). CDR3 length: 14 amino acids. Trimming shortened V by 1 base and J by 6 bases, and 9 bases separated the two germline ends. The CDR3, as DNA: TGTGCCAGTAGTATAGGAGGTTCCCCCGGGGAGCTGTTTTTT. It is translated as CASSIGGSPGELFF.

A word on this clonotype: Since the CDR3 does not end with the conserved phenylalanine or tryptophan, this likely comes from a read error. The chain carries TRBV28 and TRBJ1-2, with unresolved D. V gave up 6 bases and J gave up 5 bases, with 22 bases separating them. Germline V gene sequence: CDR1 MDHEN, CDR2 SYDVKM. This CDR3 comprises 16 residues. This CDR3 is CASSVRTIPNHYGYTL. CDR3 bases: TGTGCCAGCAGCGTTCGAACTATCCCGAATCATTATGGCTACACCCTC.

About this clonotype itself: Without the conserved terminal phenylalanine or tryptophan, this CDR3 likely stems from a read error. The V gene is TRBV28, the J gene TRBJ2-3; TRBD2 matches at 7 bases. There are 17 residues in the CDR3. Trimming removed 6 bases from V and 0 bases from J; junction bases left unmatched: 12. The germline V gene has CDR1 MDHEN and CDR2 SYDVKM. For the CDR3, the DNA is TGTGCCAGCAGGTCTCCCTTACTAGCGAGTAGCACAGATACGCAGTATTAT. Its translation is CASRSPLLASSTDTQYY.

This clonotype showed up many times. The chain carries TRBV27 and TRBJ1-5; 8 nucleotides line up with TRBD1. The CDR3 spans 13 residues. Per germline, CDR1 MNHEY and CDR2 SMNVEV (reference sequence). Losses at the gene ends were 3 bases for V and 6 bases for J; bases not matched to a gene: 1. The CDR3 sequence: CASSFGQGQPQHF. The CDR3 coding sequence is TGTGCCAGCAGTTTCGGACAGGGTCAGCCCCAGCATTTT.

This clonotype was seen many times. The genes are TRBV14 and TRBJ2-2; the D is unclear. Trimming took 2 bases from V and 2 from J, leaving 3 bases between them. Germline CDR1 and CDR2: SGHDN and FVKESK. CDR3 length: 13 amino acids. The CDR3 DNA follows: TGTGCCAGCAGCCAAACAAACACCGGGGAGCTGTTTTTT. Protein sequence: CASSQTNTGELFF.

This clonotype appeared a few times. The genes are TRBV9 and TRBJ2-3; 8 bases map to TRBD1. V lost 4 bases, J lost 0 bases, and 7 bases stayed unmatched. Germline CDR1 reads SGDLS; CDR2 reads YYNGEE. The CDR3 covers 16 residues. The CDR3 is CASSTRQGYSTDTQYF. CDR3 DNA sequence: TGTGCCAGCAGCACCCGACAGGGGTATAGCACAGATACGCAGTATTTT.

This clonotype was picked up a small number of times. The rearrangement links TRBV6-5 to TRBJ2-1; tentative D call: TRBD2 (6 bases). The CDR3 contains 14 residues. Germline V gene lookup returns CDR1 MNHEY and CDR2 SVGAGI. Trimming removed 6 bases from V and 5 bases from J, with 14 bases in between. CDR3 region: CASRSTGVNNEQFF. The CDR3 region has the DNA TGTGCCAGCAGGAGTACGGGAGTGAACAATGAGCAGTTCTTC.

CDR3 coding DNA: TGTGCCAGCAGTCCCTCGGGTACCTACTCCTACGAGCAGTACTTC. Translating gives CASSPSGTYSYEQYF. The chain has TRBV28 and TRBJ2-7; D remains ambiguous. V was cut by 5 bases and J by 0 bases, with 14 bases left in between. CDR3 length: 15 residues. The germline V gene has CDR1 MDHEN and CDR2 SYDVKM. Complete variable domain (other parts from reference TRBV28 and TRBJ2-7): DVKVTQSSRYLVKRTGEKVFLECVQDMDHENMFWYRQDPGLGLRLIYFSYDVKMKEKGDIPEGYSVSREKKERFSLILESASTNQTSMYLCASSPSGTYSYEQYFGPGTRLTVT.

This clonotype appeared once. One base away lies a much larger clone, so this may be a sequencing read error. The rearrangement uses TRBV7-8 and TRBJ2-7, with a possible D match to TRBD1 (6 bases). The CDR3 spans 12 residues. V was pared by 8 bases and J by 4 bases, with 12 bases between. The germline gives CDR1 SGHVS, CDR2 FQNEAQ. The DNA for the CDR3 is TGTGCCAGCGGCCCGGACAGATACGAGCAGTACTTC. This encodes CASGPDRYEQYF.

This chain connects TRBV5-1 to TRBJ2-5; D perhaps matches TRBD1 (6 bases). Germline CDR1 and CDR2: SGHRS and YFSETQ. The ends were cut back, 5 bases at V and 2 bases at J, with 19 bases in the middle. This CDR3 is 16 amino acids long. CDR3 residues: CASRRSQGRGQETQYF. The CDR3 coding sequence is TGCGCCAGCAGACGGAGCCAGGGAAGGGGGCAAGAGACCCAGTACTTC.

As for this clonotype: The final CDR3 position lacks the conserved phenylalanine or tryptophan, pointing to a likely read error. V is TRBV25-1 and J is TRBJ2-7; unclear D gene. The CDR3 length is 12 residues. Trimming removed 4 bases from V and 1 base from J, with 5 bases in between. Germline V lookup: CDR1 MGHDK, CDR2 SYGVNS. As DNA, the CDR3 is TGTGCCAGCAGTGCGGCGTCCTACGAGCAGTACATC. Translation: CASSAASYEQYI.

This chain links TRBV6-6 with TRBJ2-1; tentative D call: TRBD2 (6 bases). Germline V CDR1 and CDR2: MNHNY, SVGAGI (reference sequence). Trimming shortened V by 5 bases and J by 5 bases, and 10 bases separated the two germline ends. The CDR3 runs 13 residues. For the CDR3, the DNA is TGTGCCAGCAGTAACGGCGGGGACAATGAGCAGTTCTTC. Its protein is CASSNGGDNEQFF.

This clonotype was detected only a few times. The rearrangement uses TRBV6-2 or TRBV6-3 and TRBJ1-1, with D unresolved. This CDR3 comprises 14 residues. From germline, CDR1 is MNHEY and CDR2 SVGEGT. Trimming removed 2 bases at V and 3 bases at J, with 10 bases between. The CDR3 nucleotides read TGTGCCAGCAGTTACGAGGGTTGGGACACTGAAGCTTTCTTT. It encodes CASSYEGWDTEAFF.

The count of this clonotype is one. V gene TRBV4-2 combines with J gene TRBJ2-7; 8 nucleotides line up with TRBD2. Germline V gene lookup returns CDR1 LGHNA and CDR2 YNFKEQ. J gave up 7 bases and V 1 base, and 15 bases lay outside the gene matches. This CDR3 comprises 17 residues. Here the CDR3 reads CASSQVLYREGPGEQYF. CDR3 nucleotide sequence: TGTGCCAGCAGCCAAGTATTGTATCGGGAGGGCCCGGGTGAGCAGTACTTC.

V is TRBV20-1 and J is TRBJ2-7; TRBD1 might be the D (5 bases). The CDR3 has 13 residues. The V and J ends lost 3 bases and 9 bases respectively, with 18 bases between them. The V gene's germline CDR1 is DFQATT and CDR2 SNEGSKA (reference sequence). The CDR3 DNA is TGCAGTGCTAGCGGCGGACAAACCCTCGGGCAGTACTTC. Translating it yields CSASGGQTLGQYF.

This clonotype has ten or more counts. CDR3 nucleotide sequence: TGTGCCAGCAGTTTATGGGGGAACACTGAAGCTTTCTTT. It yields the protein CASSLWGNTEAFF. The chain carries TRBV28 and TRBJ1-1; D is uncertain. CDR3 length equals 13 residues. Germline CDR1 and CDR2: MDHEN and SYDVKM. V shed 0 bases and J shed 1 base, with 3 bases lying between them. Supplemented by reference TRBV28 and TRBJ1-1, the full variable domain reads DVKVTQSSRYLVKRTGEKVFLECVQDMDHENMFWYRQDPGLGLRLIYFSYDVKMKEKGDIPEGYSVSREKKERFSLILESASTNQTSMYLCASSLWGNTEAFFGQGTRLTVV.

Points on this clonotype: A clone one base away is much larger, so this may be a read error. This chain links TRBV19 with TRBJ2-2; D is uncertain. The CDR3 extends over 13 amino acids. The germline CDR1 and CDR2 sequences are LNHDA and SQIVND (reference sequence). Trimming cost V 8 bases and J 2 bases, with 9 bases left between them. The CDR3 spells CASCVYNTGELFF. In DNA form, the CDR3 reads TGTGCCAGTTGTGTCTACAACACCGGGGAGCTGTTTTTT.

V is TRBV12-3 or TRBV12-4 and J is TRBJ2-1, with 7 bases aligning to TRBD2. Unmatched junction bases numbered 14, after V lost 6 bases and J lost 0 bases. The CDR3 is 18 amino acids. CDR3 in amino acids: CASSPPIAGRSSYNEQFF. The CDR3 DNA is TGTGCCAGCAGCCCTCCAATAGCGGGCCGAAGCTCCTACAATGAGCAGTTCTTC.

The gene calls are TRBV7-8 and TRBJ2-7; the match to TRBD2 covers 8 bases. This CDR3 contains 15 residues. CDR1 is SGHVS, CDR2 FQNEAQ, per germline. J gave up 3 bases and V 5 bases, and 9 bases lay outside the gene matches. The CDR3 reads CASSPSGRVVYEQYF. As DNA, the CDR3 is TGTGCCAGCAGCCCGAGCGGGAGAGTAGTCTACGAGCAGTACTTC.

The sample holds one count of this clonotype. An end of the junction does not agree with germline; a read error may underlie this. The chain has TRBV7-9 and TRBJ1-4, with D possibly being TRBD1 (5 bases). Germline V gives CDR1 SEHNR, CDR2 FQNEAQ (reference sequence). The CDR3 totals 13 residues. The CDR3 sequence is CASSLEGEEKQFF. In DNA form, the CDR3 reads TGTGCCAGCAGCTTGGAAGGGGAAGAAAAACAGTTTTTT.

Concerning this clonotype: The conserved closing phenylalanine or tryptophan is absent in this CDR3, likely reflecting a read error. The V call is TRBV12-3 or TRBV12-4, the J call TRBJ1-1; D is unresolved. Trimming removed 6 bases from V and 3 bases from J, with 8 bases in between. This CDR3 is built from 12 residues. DNA of the CDR3: TGTGCCAGCAGGGAATGGGACACTGAAGCTTTCTAT. Amino acid sequence: CASREWDTEAFY.

The chain uses TRBV9 and TRBJ2-5; D gene uncertain. The V gene's germline CDR1 is SGDLS and CDR2 YYNGEE. CDR3 length: 16 amino acids. The V end was cut by 4 bases, the J end by 0 bases, with 16 bases between. CDR3 sequence reads: CASSTGRDGYQETQYF. As DNA, the CDR3 is TGTGCCAGCAGCACTGGACGAGATGGGTACCAAGAGACCCAGTACTTC. The full variable domain, completed using reference TRBV9 and TRBJ2-5, is DSGVTQTPKHLITATGQRVTLRCSPRSGDLSVYWYQQSLDQGLQFLIQYYNGEERAKGNILERFSAQQFPDLHSELNLSSLELGDSALYFCASSTGRDGYQETQYFGPGTRLLVL.

The sample holds a few counts of this clonotype. The rearrangement joins TRBV29-1 to TRBJ2-7; 7 bases match TRBD1. The CDR3 consists of 13 residues. Germline V gives CDR1 SQVTM, CDR2 ANQGSEA. Trimming removed 7 bases from V and 6 bases from J; junction bases left unmatched: 12. Here the CDR3 reads CSAIPGQSREQYF. Written as DNA, the CDR3 is TGCAGCGCGATACCGGGACAGAGTCGCGAGCAGTACTTC.

This clonotype has only one observation. A much larger clone differs by one base, so this may be a read error. The J gene is TRBJ2-3, the V gene TRBV28; D is undetermined. There are 13 residues in the CDR3. The germline CDR1 and CDR2 sequences are MDHEN and SYDVKM. Here the CDR3 DNA reads TGTGCCAGCATTGGTGGAAACACAGATAAGCAGTATTTT. It specifies CASIGGNTDKQYF.